The clone carrying this T cell receptor beta chain has a single count. Its antigen is unknown. This CDR3 has 18 residues. CDR1 and CDR2 from the germline V gene are MNHEY and SMNVEV (reference sequence). J was trimmed by 1 base and V by 3 bases; bases with no gene match: 9. This sample was included in a study of cytomegalovirus exposure and HLA in healthy donors. Both 60 Vbeta primers and 13 Jbeta primers went into the PCR. Some clones are missing from TCRdb's copy, which holds only in-frame ones; the method was immunoSEQ multiplex PCR. The sample lists 150,000 to 200,000 clones, roughly 70% occurring once. Study-wide results and caveats: Common viral pathogens seemed, in a later analysis, to connect with several of the most significant clusters. Analyses of presence/absence relied on an assumption of roughly uniform sequencing depth across donors.

The sample comprised PBMCs. V and J are TRBV27 and TRBJ2-4; 10 bases map to TRBD1. The receptor was derived from a woman aged 40 to 50 in good health and CMV-seropositive. The CDR3, as DNA: TGTGCCAGCAGTTTTAAAGACAGGGGGCGGGTGGCCAAAAACATTCAGTACTTC. Its translation is CASSFKDRGRVAKNIQYF.